Below are 13 T cell receptor beta chains sequenced from a single sample in a study of T cell responses to AZD1222 COVID-19 vaccine. Profiling relied on immunoSEQ multiplex PCR, and the TCRdb table lists in-frame clones only, not all of them. The data contain under 130,000 clones, around 87% of them seen just once; the ten biggest clones take up under 3%. Sequenced here: peripheral blood, sampled on day 0 of AZD1222 vaccination. These receptors came from an adult in good health.

The CDR3 sequence: CASSSQHTDTQYF. The CDR3 nucleotides read TGTGCCAGCAGCTCACAACACACAGATACGCAGTATTTT. The chain has TRBV7-3 and TRBJ2-3; D is uncertain. Germline-derived CDR1 and CDR2 are SGHTA and FQGTGA. CDR3 length: 13 residues. Trimming removed 4 bases from V and 2 bases from J, with 7 bases in between.

J is TRBJ1-5 and V is TRBV5-8, with D perhaps TRBD1 (5 bases). The CDR3 covers 16 residues. Germline values: CDR1 SGHTS, CDR2 YDEGEE. V was pared by 0 bases and J by 4 bases, with 14 bases between. The CDR3 spells CASSLALGAMNQPQHF. DNA for the CDR3: TGTGCCAGCAGCTTGGCTCTTGGGGCAATGAATCAGCCCCAGCATTTT.

V gene TRBV7-9 combines with J gene TRBJ1-1, with D possibly being TRBD1 (6 bases). This CDR3 region has 14 residues. Trimming took 5 bases from V and 5 from J, leaving 15 bases between them. Germline values: CDR1 SEHNR, CDR2 FQNEAQ (reference sequence). CDR3 DNA sequence: TGTGCCAGCAGCCCTGGTGGGGGGCATACTGAAGCTTTCTTT. Protein: CASSPGGGHTEAFF.

V usage is TRBV29-1 and J usage is TRBJ1-1, with 8 positions matching TRBD1. The CDR3 covers 13 residues. The germline gives CDR1 SQVTM, CDR2 ANQGSEA. With V trimmed by 6 bases and J by 0 bases, 3 bases remained unmatched. The CDR3 coding sequence is TGCAGCGTCGACAGGGGCCTGAACACTGAAGCTTTCTTT. Translation: CSVDRGLNTEAFF.

The V call is TRBV6-5, the J call TRBJ2-5, with 9 bases fitting TRBD2. V shed 3 bases, J shed 3 bases, and the junction held 5 bases outside the gene matches. Germline CDR1 and CDR2: MNHEY and SVGAGI. The CDR3 spans 15 residues. The CDR3 loop is CASSYGIAGEETQYF. The CDR3 coding sequence is TGTGCCAGCAGTTATGGGATAGCGGGAGAAGAGACCCAGTACTTC.

The J gene is TRBJ2-3, the V gene TRBV5-6; D is possibly TRBD1 (6 bases). This CDR3 comprises 14 residues. The V end lost 2 bases, the J end lost 3 bases, and 10 bases lay between the germline ends. Germline values: CDR1 SGHDT, CDR2 YYEEEE. In DNA form, the CDR3 reads TGTGCCAGCAGCTTACATCAGGGGACAGATACGCAGTATTTT. Translated, it gives CASSLHQGTDTQYF. The whole variable domain, remainder taken from reference TRBV5-6 and TRBJ2-3, is DAGVTQSPTHLIKTRGQQVTLRCSPKSGHDTVSWYQQALGQGPQFIFQYYEEEERQRGNFPDRFSGHQFPNYSSELNVNALLLGDSALYLCASSLHQGTDTQYFGPGTRLTVL.

The chain carries TRBV25-1 and TRBJ1-2, with D perhaps TRBD1 (6 bases). The germline V gene encodes CDR1 MGHDK and CDR2 SYGVNS. Trimming removed 4 bases from V and 8 bases from J, with 17 bases in between. The CDR3 spans 14 residues. The CDR3 DNA follows: TGTGCCAGCAGTGCTACAGGGCTGAGGGGGGGCTACACCTTC. Its protein product is CASSATGLRGGYTF.

The chain uses TRBV10-3 and TRBJ1-1; 9 bases agree with TRBD1. The CDR3 is 13 amino acids. Germline trimming cut 6 bases from V and 3 bases from J; bases unmatched to any gene: 2. CDR1 ENHRY and CDR2 SYGVKD come from the germline V gene. In nucleotides, the CDR3 is TGTGCCATCAGACAGGGGGCGGACACTGAAGCTTTCTTT. Residues: CAIRQGADTEAFF.

J is TRBJ2-5 and V is TRBV18, with D tentatively TRBD2 (6 bases). V lost 1 base and J lost 5, with 14 bases in between. From germline, CDR1 is KGHSH and CDR2 LQKENI. The CDR3 covers 15 residues. Here the CDR3 reads CASSPLGDGGETQYF. In nucleotides, the CDR3 is TGTGCCAGCTCACCACTGGGGGATGGAGGGGAGACCCAGTACTTC.

This chain connects TRBV19 to TRBJ1-2; a possible D gene is TRBD1 (5 bases). V gave up 9 bases and J gave up 8 bases, with 19 bases separating them. The CDR3 contains 13 residues. The germline V gene encodes CDR1 LNHDA and CDR2 SQIVND (reference sequence). The CDR3 DNA reads TGTGCCAGCGAACTTATGAAAGGGGCCGGCTACACCTTC. It specifies CASELMKGAGYTF.

The count of this clone is one. The rearrangement links TRBV5-1 to TRBJ2-3, with 9 nucleotides matching TRBD2. Unmatched junction bases numbered 16, after V lost 4 bases and J lost 1 base. Germline V gene data show CDR1 as SGHRS and CDR2 as YFSETQ. This CDR3 is built from 19 residues. The CDR3 DNA sequence: TGCGCCAGCAGCACACTGGACGTAGCGGGGGCGGACGGCACAGATACGCAGTATTTT. Translated, it gives CASSTLDVAGADGTDTQYF.

The rearrangement links TRBV10-3 to TRBJ1-3; TRBD1 matches 9 bases. The germline V gene encodes CDR1 ENHRY and CDR2 SYGVKD. V lost 5 bases and J lost 4; bases outside the gene matches: 6. The CDR3 is 15 amino acids. CDR3 residues: CAISPGQGRGNTIYF. The DNA of the CDR3 is TGTGCCATCAGTCCGGGACAGGGAAGGGGAAACACCATATATTTT.

The CDR3 region is CASSEPPLVAYEQFF. The CDR3 nucleotides are TGTGCCAGCAGCGAACCTCCTCTAGTAGCCTATGAGCAGTTCTTC. The chain uses TRBV28 and TRBJ2-1; D call uncertain. This CDR3 has 15 amino acids. Per the germline V gene, CDR1 is MDHEN and CDR2 is SYDVKM. Deletions cut 6 bases from V and 8 bases from J, with 20 bases between.